This is a list of T cell receptor beta chains from one sample in a study of response to subunit inactivated influenza vaccine. Using its own MiXCR run on the RT-PCR reads, TCRdb lists one record per CDR3 protein. The sample includes about 650,000 distinct CDR3 sequences, around 15% of them seen just once. The specimen comprised PBMCs from blood, sampled roughly 2 weeks before vaccination. The source is a man in his fifties who received an inactivated influenza vaccine. Each CDR3 is given with its conserved first and last residue. D genes are given only for firm matches. Clone size is given for some rows only: seen once, a few or many times, or a class if the clone is expanded.

cdr3_nt,cdr3_aa,v_call,d_call,j_call,clone_size
TGTGCCAGCAGCGTAGGGTCTAGCGGCTACAATGAGCAGTTCTTC,CASSVGSSGYNEQFF,TRBV9,TRBD2,TRBJ2-1,-
TGCGCCAGCAGCTTGGTGGCGGGAGCTGGGACAGATACGCAGTATTTT,CASSLVAGAGTDTQYF,TRBV5-1,TRBD2,TRBJ2-3,many
TGTGCCAGCAGGGCCCTGACGGGTCCCCACAATGAGCAGTTCTTC,CASRALTGPHNEQFF,TRBV6-2/TRBV6-3,-,TRBJ2-1,-
TGTGCCAGCAGCCCATTCCCCCGGGCTAGCGGGAGGGCCTACGAGCAGTACTTC,CASSPFPRASGRAYEQYF,TRBV11-2,TRBD2,TRBJ2-7,-
TGTGCCAGTACCCTTGACCCTTCCTACGAGCAGTACTTC,CASTLDPSYEQYF,TRBV28,-,TRBJ2-7,many
TGCGCCAGCAGCTTGGAGAGGAGCGAAGAGACCCAGTACTTC,CASSLERSEETQYF,TRBV5-1,-,TRBJ2-5,many
TGTGCCAGCACCCGACTATCTGGACAGGGGGCGCGGGGGCAGTTCTTC,CASTRLSGQGARGQFF,TRBV27,TRBD1,TRBJ2-1,few
TGCAGCGTTGAAGACTCACTTGGGGTTTTGGGGCCCCGTGGCGAGCAGTACTTC,CSVEDSLGVLGPRGEQYF,TRBV29-1,-,TRBJ2-7,few
TGCGCCAGCAGCTTGGCTCCGGGGGACACCGGGGAGCTGTTTTTT,CASSLAPGDTGELFF,TRBV5-1,-,TRBJ2-2,many
TGTGCCAGCGACTTAAACGGGACTCCCCTCCCCGGGGAGCTGTTTTTT,CASDLNGTPLPGELFF,TRBV6-1,-,TRBJ2-2,few